This paragraph reports one T cell receptor beta chain. Libraries were prepared by immunoSEQ multiplex PCR; TCRdb keeps only in-frame clonotypes and omits some of them. The sample gives 20,000 to 25,000 clones, approximately 80% of which show up once; approximately 31% is in the top ten. These data come from a study of OX40 agonist ivuxolimab in advanced cancers. V lost 3 bases and J lost 5; bases outside the gene matches: 5. This CDR3 has 15 residues. Germline lookup yields CDR1 SEHNR and CDR2 FQNEAQ (reference sequence). This receptor was obtained from an adult with an advanced solid tumor such as melanoma, head and neck, liver or kidney cancer. V usage is TRBV7-9 and J usage is TRBJ2-5; 11 nucleotides align to TRBD1. Sequenced here: CD4+ or CD8+ T cells sorted from blood, sampled in a trial of the OX40 agonist ivuxolimab. CDR3 bases: TGTGCCAGCAGCTTCCCGGGACAGGGGGGGGAGACCCAGTACTTC. It codes for CASSFPGQGGETQYF.